The clone carrying this T cell receptor (beta chain) was recorded at least ten times. Its antigen is undetermined. The sample is drawn from a study of Graves' ophthalmopathy and Graves' hyperthyroidism. Study-level results: The model flagged ophthalmopathy progression at about 71% sensitivity and 72% to 85% specificity.

The study amplified TCR beta CDR3 regions using RNA transcripts. HTBI primers were employed in first-round RT-PCR, then a second-round multiplex PCR followed. TCRdb recomputed calls from the multiplex PCR reads with MiXCR, one row per CDR3 protein. This repertoire shows some 750,000 distinct CDR3 sequences, 40% found once; its top ten account for approximately 43%. The CDR3 runs 10 residues. V shed 5 bases and J shed 5 bases, with 6 bases lying between them. Germline CDR1 and CDR2: SQVTM and ANQGSEA. The receptor was derived from an adult man with Graves' ophthalmopathy. V is TRBV29-1 and J is TRBJ2-5; a possible D gene is TRBD2 (5 bases). Sequencing was done on a sample of peripheral blood. The CDR3 coding sequence is TGCAGCGTTCAGCGGGAGACCCAGTACTTC. Translating gives CSVQRETQYF.